The 4 T cell receptor beta chains below come from one sample, sequenced in a study of T cells in Graves' hyperthyroidism and ophthalmopathy. Amplified regions were TCR beta CDR3 sequences from RNA transcripts. With the HTBI primer set, the TCR CDR3 went through a first round of RT-PCR. TCRdb redid the calling of the multiplex PCR reads with MiXCR, one entry per CDR3 protein. The sample includes under 700,000 distinct CDR3 sequences, more than 45% of them seen just once. Sequencing was performed on peripheral blood or thyroid tissue (not recorded which). All receptors derive from a woman younger than 30 with Graves' hyperthyroidism.

The chain carries TRBV15 and TRBJ2-5, with 10 positions matching TRBD1. J gave up 2 bases and V 9 bases, and 3 bases lay outside the gene matches. CDR1 and CDR2 from the germline V gene are LNHNV and YYDKDF (reference sequence). This CDR3 comprises 13 residues. Here the CDR3 reads CATGQGVQETQYF. The CDR3 coding sequence is TGTGCCACTGGACAGGGGGTGCAAGAGACCCAGTACTTC.

This clonotype has a handful of counts. This chain links TRBV25-1 with TRBJ1-2; the D gene is possibly TRBD1 (6 bases). CDR1 is MGHDK, CDR2 SYGVNS, per germline. The CDR3 runs 15 residues. Trimming stripped 5 bases from V and 4 bases from J, with 17 bases between. This chain's CDR3 is CASSLTGYATYGYTF. The CDR3 nucleotides are TGTGCCAGCAGTTTGACAGGTTACGCCACCTATGGCTACACCTTC.

This chain links TRBV7-8 with TRBJ2-7; D not certain. The V gene's germline CDR1 is SGHVS and CDR2 FQNEAQ. This CDR3 is built from 14 residues. The V gene lost 3 bases and the J gene lost 4 bases, with 13 bases spanning the gap. The CDR3 loop is CASSFFFGGYEQYF. The CDR3 DNA sequence: TGTGCCAGCAGCTTCTTTTTCGGCGGATACGAGCAGTACTTC. Full variable domain (missing parts from reference TRBV7-8 and TRBJ2-7): GAGVSQSPRYKVAKRGQDVALRCDPISGHVSLFWYQQALGQGPEFLTYFQNEAQLDKSGLPSDRFFAERPEGSVSTLKIQRTQQEDSAVYLCASSFFFGGYEQYFGPGTRLTVT.

Concerning this clonotype itself: A much more abundant neighbour one base away suggests this may be a read error. Here the CDR3 reads CASSLVPGQVVCGYTF. CDR3 coding DNA: TGTGCCAGCAGCTTAGTCCCGGGACAGGTTGTCTGTGGCTACACCTTC. V usage is TRBV2 and J usage is TRBJ1-2; 8 bases are a match to TRBD1. The germline V gene has CDR1 SNHLY and CDR2 FYNNEI. The CDR3 is 16 amino acids. V was clipped by 6 bases and J by 7 bases; unmatched bases: 16.